These T cell receptor beta chains were read from a single sample in a study of PD-1 blockade in classical Hodgkin lymphoma. Measured with immunoSEQ multiplex PCR; TCRdb has only the in-frame clones, and not every one. Among about 15,000 clones, about 65% were seen once, and the ten largest hold 7.8%. This specimen consisted of peripheral blood mononuclear cells (PBMCs), obtained before the fourth cycle of nivolumab. Receptor source: a human donor with classical Hodgkin lymphoma. CDR3s leave out the opening cysteine and the closing phenylalanine or tryptophan.

V	J	CDR3
TRBV5-1	TRBJ2-1	ASSLLAGGHNEQF
TRBV6-1	TRBJ2-7	ASFWDRGIKQY
TRBV19	TRBJ1-2	ASSIVGQAYGYT
TRBV30	TRBJ1-4	AWSQLQGAGEKLF
TRBV2	TRBJ2-7	ASRSERPYEQY
TRBV28	TRBJ2-3	ASKLAGEADTQY
TRBV19	TRBJ2-1	ASSITPIGQGYNEQF
TRBV11-2	TRBJ1-1	ASSSREGSGTEAF
TRBV19	TRBJ2-5	ASSIAGAGEATQY
TRBV29-1	TRBJ1-2	SVFRGLPYGYT
TRBV19	TRBJ2-7	ASSGQGLPEQY
TRBV7-2	TRBJ1-6	ASSLLPGNNSPLH
TRBV6-1	TRBJ2-1	ASSEIGRSSYNEQF
TRBV4-1	TRBJ2-5	ASSHRGGRETQY
TRBV19	TRBJ1-1	ASSPGTLNTEAF
TRBV10-2	TRBJ2-3	ATCPRSTDTQY
TRBV19	TRBJ2-1	ASSIEGAKQF
TRBV6-1	TRBJ2-3	ASSVADSTDTQY
TRBV7-9	.	ASSLGTGQRPYEQY
TRBV6-1	TRBJ1-2	ASSRRTGEVYGYT
TRBV7-9	TRBJ2-7	ASSQDFEYEQY
TRBV28	TRBJ2-5	ASSPGLYLGQETQY
TRBV7-2	TRBJ2-1	ASSLRPSGLNEQF
TRBV30	TRBJ2-3	ACHRLIAYTDTQY
TRBV18	TRBJ2-6	ASSLPSGANVLT
TRBV5-1	TRBJ1-1	ASSYLTENTEAF
TRBV7-9	TRBJ1-2	ASSADVEVDYT
TRBV4-1	TRBJ2-3	ASSPYRSADTQY
TRBV28	TRBJ1-1	ASSLKRMGYTEAF
TRBV6-1	TRBJ1-2	ASLDRGQGGYT
TRBV9	TRBJ1-5	ASSEGGWSNQPQH
TRBV6-5	TRBJ1-5	ASSYSGGSNQPQH
TRBV5-1	TRBJ2-3	ASSFPLATTDTQY
TRBV19	TRBJ2-1	ASSIVKTSGIDEQF
TRBV14	TRBJ2-3	ASSQDSGATDTQY
TRBV7-9	TRBJ2-2	ASSPILPNTGELF
TRBV7-9	TRBJ1-2	ASRPTGAPRNYGYT
TRBV28	TRBJ2-7	ASSLSLTASYEQY
TRBV10-3	TRBJ1-1	AISEREGYTEAF
TRBV2	TRBJ2-5	ASSSPGETQY
TRBV7-6	TRBJ2-1	ASSTGRDSRPEQF
TRBV6-5	TRBJ2-7	ASGAVAAYEQY
TRBV29-1	TRBJ2-5	SVDGYQETQY
TRBV4-1	TRBJ1-5	ASSPGGGNQPQH
TRBV7-9	TRBJ2-2	ASTPDPKTGELF
TRBV5-4	TRBJ2-1	ASSLGSGDRDEQF
TRBV7-6	TRBJ2-5	ASSSWTGGGETQY
TRBV15	TRBJ1-2	ATSRDTDRYGYT
TRBV5-1	TRBJ2-5	ASSRGQGLYQETQY